Below are 12 T cell receptor beta chains sequenced from a single sample in a study of OX40 agonist ivuxolimab in advanced cancers. This table comes from immunoSEQ multiplex PCR, and its TCRdb copy is limited to in-frame clones, with some not included. This table has 65,000 to 95,000 clones, almost 85% appearing once. The input for sequencing was CD4+ or CD8+ T cells sorted from blood, taken in a trial of the OX40 agonist ivuxolimab. All receptors come from an adult with an advanced solid tumor such as melanoma, head and neck, liver or kidney cancer.

This clone has just one count. This rearrangement joins TRBV15 to TRBJ2-7, with TRBD1 identical over 7 bases. Per the germline V gene, CDR1 is LNHNV and CDR2 is YYDKDF (reference sequence). J was trimmed by 3 bases and V by 1 base; bases with no gene match: 6. CDR3 size: 15 residues. The CDR3 reads CATSRAPTGNYEQYF. DNA of the CDR3: TGTGCCACCAGCAGAGCTCCGACAGGGAACTACGAGCAGTACTTC.

Only a few counts were recorded for this clone. The chain joins TRBV5-6 to TRBJ2-7, with a tentative D call TRBD2 (6 bases). Germline V gene lookup returns CDR1 SGHDT and CDR2 YYEEEE. V shed 4 bases and J shed 4 bases, with 18 bases lying between them. The CDR3 has 15 amino acids. The DNA of the CDR3 is TGTGCCAGCAGCCCGGGACCTTCGGGGGTGTACGAGCAGTACTTC. It encodes CASSPGPSGVYEQYF.

The chain links TRBV19 to TRBJ2-2; D unresolved. Between the trimmed V and J ends, which lost 3 bases and 4 bases, there was a span of 12 bases. CDR1 is LNHDA, CDR2 SQIVND, per germline (reference sequence). The CDR3 contains 15 residues. CDR3 bases: TGTGCCAGTAGTATTTCCCAGCGAAGCACCGGGGAGCTGTTTTTT. This sequence encodes CASSISQRSTGELFF.

The rearrangement uses TRBV5-1 and TRBJ2-1; no clear D. The germline gives CDR1 SGHRS, CDR2 YFSETQ. V was trimmed by 4 bases and J by 4 bases, leaving 15 bases between them. The CDR3 totals 15 residues. CDR3 amino acids: CASSVEFQPYNEQFF. CDR3 nucleotides: TGCGCCAGCAGCGTAGAGTTTCAGCCTTACAATGAGCAGTTCTTC.

V is TRBV18 and J is TRBJ2-5; 8 bases map to TRBD2. This CDR3 has 15 amino acids. V lost 3 bases and J lost 2; bases outside the gene matches: 5. Per the germline V gene, CDR1 is KGHSH and CDR2 is LQKENI. The CDR3: CASSPTSGLQETQYF. The CDR3 region has the DNA TGTGCCAGCTCACCCACTAGCGGCTTACAAGAGACCCAGTACTTC.

The V gene is TRBV27, the J gene TRBJ2-7; 9 bases are shared with TRBD1. J gave up 4 bases and V 5 bases, and 9 bases lay outside the gene matches. CDR1 and CDR2 (germline): MNHEY, SMNVEV (reference sequence). This CDR3 is 15 amino acids long. The CDR3 loop is CASSDGYRGLYEQYF. CDR3 DNA sequence: TGTGCCAGCAGTGACGGTTACAGGGGGCTTTACGAGCAGTACTTC.

This clone turned up a few times. The chain is built from TRBV4-1 and TRBJ2-2; TRBD1 is a possible D gene (5 bases). Germline lookup yields CDR1 MGHRA and CDR2 YSYEKL. V was trimmed by 2 bases and J by 5 bases, leaving 12 bases between them. The CDR3 length is 15 residues. In DNA form, the CDR3 reads TGCGCCAGCAGCCAACCGAGACAGCAGACCGGGGAGCTGTTTTTT. Amino acids: CASSQPRQQTGELFF.

The chain is built from TRBV7-2 and TRBJ2-7, with TRBD2 matching 8 bases. V lost 0 bases, J lost 7 bases, and 11 bases stayed unmatched. The CDR3 extends over 16 amino acids. Germline CDR1 reads SGHTA; CDR2 reads FQGNSA. CDR3 residues: CASSLAGSGGLLEQYF. The CDR3 DNA reads TGTGCCAGCAGCTTAGCGGGCAGCGGGGGACTTTTAGAGCAGTACTTC.

This clone has a handful of counts. The gene calls are TRBV30 and TRBJ1-5, with D unresolved. CDR3 length equals 13 residues. V lost 1 base, J lost 1 base, and 5 bases lay in between. Germline V gives CDR1 GTSNPN, CDR2 SVGIG (reference sequence). Written as DNA, the CDR3 is TGTGCCTGGAGTGGACGGAGCAATCAGCCCCAGCATTTT. Protein product: CAWSGRSNQPQHF.

The chain carries TRBV28 and TRBJ2-7; tentatively, D is TRBD2 (5 bases). The length of the CDR3 is 14 residues. Germline CDR1 and CDR2: MDHEN and SYDVKM. Deletions cut 7 bases from V and 3 bases from J, with 16 bases between. CDR3: CASNLGGSYYEQYF. CDR3 DNA sequence: TGTGCCAGCAACCTAGGAGGATCGTACTACGAGCAGTACTTC. Full variable domain (outside the CDR3, taken from reference TRBV28 and TRBJ2-7): DVKVTQSSRYLVKRTGEKVFLECVQDMDHENMFWYRQDPGLGLRLIYFSYDVKMKEKGDIPEGYSVSREKKERFSLILESASTNQTSMYLCASNLGGSYYEQYFGPGTRLTVT.

The gene calls are TRBV7-8 and TRBJ1-5, with D perhaps matching TRBD1 (5 bases). V was shortened by 5 bases and J by 3 bases, with 11 bases between the two germline ends. Looked up from germline, CDR1 is SGHVS and CDR2 is FQNEAQ. This CDR3 contains 14 residues. The CDR3 coding sequence is TGTGCCAGCAGCCATGCCAGGGTCAATCAGCCCCAGCATTTT. Its protein product is CASSHARVNQPQHF.

This sequence joins TRBV11-3 and TRBJ2-2; possible D gene TRBD1, 5 bases. V lost 6 bases and J 6 bases, leaving 17 bases between the germline ends. Germline V gene data show CDR1 as SGHNT and CDR2 as YENEEA. The CDR3 length is 15 residues. CDR3 nucleotides: TGTGCCAGCAGTCCCCAGGGAATATGGGCCGGGGAGCTGTTTTTT. Translated: CASSPQGIWAGELFF.